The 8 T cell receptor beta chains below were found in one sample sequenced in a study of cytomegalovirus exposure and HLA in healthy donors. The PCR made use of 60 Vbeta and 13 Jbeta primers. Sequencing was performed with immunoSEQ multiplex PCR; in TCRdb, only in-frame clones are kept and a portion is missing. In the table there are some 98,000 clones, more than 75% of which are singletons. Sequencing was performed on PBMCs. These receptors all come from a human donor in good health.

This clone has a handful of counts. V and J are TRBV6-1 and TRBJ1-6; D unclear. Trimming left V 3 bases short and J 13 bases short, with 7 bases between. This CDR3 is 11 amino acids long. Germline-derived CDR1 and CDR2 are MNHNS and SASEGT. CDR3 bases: TGTGCCAGCAGTGACCTAGCGCCCCTCCACTTT. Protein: CASSDLAPLHF.

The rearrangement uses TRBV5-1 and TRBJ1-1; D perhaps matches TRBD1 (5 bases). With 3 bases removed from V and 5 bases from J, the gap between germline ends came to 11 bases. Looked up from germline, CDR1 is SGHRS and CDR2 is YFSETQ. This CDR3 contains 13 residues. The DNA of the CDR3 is TGCGCCAGCAGCTGGGGGGGAGTTACTGAAGCTTTCTTT. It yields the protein CASSWGGVTEAFF.

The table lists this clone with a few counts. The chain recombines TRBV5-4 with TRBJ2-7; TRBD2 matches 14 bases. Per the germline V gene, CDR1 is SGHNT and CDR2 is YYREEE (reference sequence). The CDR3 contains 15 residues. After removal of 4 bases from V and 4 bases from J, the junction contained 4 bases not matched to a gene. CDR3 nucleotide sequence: TGTGCCAGCAGCCCGGGACTAGCGGGAGATTACGAGCAGTACTTC. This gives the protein CASSPGLAGDYEQYF.

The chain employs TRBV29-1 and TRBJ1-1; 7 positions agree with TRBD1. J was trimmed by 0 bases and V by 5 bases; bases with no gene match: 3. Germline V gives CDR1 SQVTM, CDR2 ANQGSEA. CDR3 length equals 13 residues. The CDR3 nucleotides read TGCAGCGTTCGGGACAGACTGAACACTGAAGCTTTCTTT. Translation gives CSVRDRLNTEAFF.

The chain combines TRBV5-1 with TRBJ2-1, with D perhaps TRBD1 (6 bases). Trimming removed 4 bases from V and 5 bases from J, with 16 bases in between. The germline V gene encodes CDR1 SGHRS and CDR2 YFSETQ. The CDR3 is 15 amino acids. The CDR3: CASSPNRVEDNEQFF. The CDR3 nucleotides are TGCGCCAGCAGCCCAAACAGGGTTGAGGACAATGAGCAGTTCTTC.

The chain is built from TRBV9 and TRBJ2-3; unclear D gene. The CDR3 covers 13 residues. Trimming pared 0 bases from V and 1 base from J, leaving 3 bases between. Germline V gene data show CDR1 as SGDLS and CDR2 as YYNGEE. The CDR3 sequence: CASSVVGTDTQYF. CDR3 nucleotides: TGTGCCAGCAGCGTAGTCGGCACAGATACGCAGTATTTT.

The CDR3 DNA sequence: TGTGCCACCACCATGGACAGGGGGCTTTATCAGCCCCAGCATTTT. This translates into CATTMDRGLYQPQHF. The V and J genes are TRBV15 and TRBJ1-5, with TRBD1 identical over 11 bases. The CDR3 contains 15 residues. The germline gives CDR1 LNHNV, CDR2 YYDKDF (reference sequence). V shed 7 bases and J 5 bases; nucleotides not matched to a gene: 7.

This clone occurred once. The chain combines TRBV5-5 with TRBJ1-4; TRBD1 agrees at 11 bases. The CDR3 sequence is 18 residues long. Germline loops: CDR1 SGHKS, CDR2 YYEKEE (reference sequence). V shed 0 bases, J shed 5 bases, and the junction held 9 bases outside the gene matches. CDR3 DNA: TGTGCCAGCAGCTTGGTCGGGGACAGGGGGGAATGGAATGAAAAACTGTTTTTT. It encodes CASSLVGDRGEWNEKLFF. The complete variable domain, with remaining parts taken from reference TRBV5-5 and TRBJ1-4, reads DAGVTQSPTHLIKTRGQQVTLRCSPISGHKSVSWYQQVLGQGPQFIFQYYEKEERGRGNFPDRFSARQFPNYSSELNVNALLLGDSALYLCASSLVGDRGEWNEKLFFGSGTQLSVL.